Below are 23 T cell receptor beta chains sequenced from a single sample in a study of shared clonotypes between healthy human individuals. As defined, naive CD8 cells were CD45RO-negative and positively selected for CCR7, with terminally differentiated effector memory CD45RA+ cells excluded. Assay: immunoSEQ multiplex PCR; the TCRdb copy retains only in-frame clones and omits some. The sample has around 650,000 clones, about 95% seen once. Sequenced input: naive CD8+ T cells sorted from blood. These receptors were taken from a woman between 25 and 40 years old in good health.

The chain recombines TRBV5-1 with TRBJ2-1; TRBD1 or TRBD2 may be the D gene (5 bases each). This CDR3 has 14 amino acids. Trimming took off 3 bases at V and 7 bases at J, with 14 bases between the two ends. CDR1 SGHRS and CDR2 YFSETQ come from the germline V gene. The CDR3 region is CASSSWGILNEQFF. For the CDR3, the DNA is TGCGCCAGCAGCTCCTGGGGGATATTGAATGAGCAGTTCTTC.

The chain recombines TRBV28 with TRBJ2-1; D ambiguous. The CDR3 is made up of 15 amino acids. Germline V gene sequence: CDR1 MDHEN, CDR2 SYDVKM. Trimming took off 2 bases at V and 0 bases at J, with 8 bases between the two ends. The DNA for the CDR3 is TGTGCCAGCAGTTTAGCCTCCTTCTCCTACAATGAGCAGTTCTTC. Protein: CASSLASFSYNEQFF.

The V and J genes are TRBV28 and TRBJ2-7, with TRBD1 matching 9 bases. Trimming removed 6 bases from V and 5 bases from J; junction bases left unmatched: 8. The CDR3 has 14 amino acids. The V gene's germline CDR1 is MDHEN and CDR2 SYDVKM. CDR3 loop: CASSLYRGRDEQYF. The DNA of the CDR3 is TGTGCCAGCAGCCTATACAGGGGGCGCGACGAGCAGTACTTC.

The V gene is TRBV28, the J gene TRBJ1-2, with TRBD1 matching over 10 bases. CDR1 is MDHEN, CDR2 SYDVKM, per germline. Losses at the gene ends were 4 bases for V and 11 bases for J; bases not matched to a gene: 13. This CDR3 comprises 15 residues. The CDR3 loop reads CASSSAGTGDLAYTF. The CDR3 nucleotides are TGTGCCAGCAGTTCAGCCGGGACAGGGGATCTGGCTTACACCTTC.

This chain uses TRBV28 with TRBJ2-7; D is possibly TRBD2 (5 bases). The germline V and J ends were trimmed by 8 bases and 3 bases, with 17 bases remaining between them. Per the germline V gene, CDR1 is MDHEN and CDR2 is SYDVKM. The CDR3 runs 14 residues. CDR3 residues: CASQMRGSFYEQYF. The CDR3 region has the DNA TGTGCCAGCCAAATGAGAGGGTCTTTCTACGAGCAGTACTTC.

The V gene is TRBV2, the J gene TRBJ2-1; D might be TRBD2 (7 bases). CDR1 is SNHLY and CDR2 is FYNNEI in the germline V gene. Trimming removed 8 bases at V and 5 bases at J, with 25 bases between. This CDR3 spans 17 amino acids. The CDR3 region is CASFPPAGQTQNNEQFF. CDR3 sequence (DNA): TGTGCCAGCTTCCCCCCAGCGGGACAAACCCAAAACAATGAGCAGTTCTTC.

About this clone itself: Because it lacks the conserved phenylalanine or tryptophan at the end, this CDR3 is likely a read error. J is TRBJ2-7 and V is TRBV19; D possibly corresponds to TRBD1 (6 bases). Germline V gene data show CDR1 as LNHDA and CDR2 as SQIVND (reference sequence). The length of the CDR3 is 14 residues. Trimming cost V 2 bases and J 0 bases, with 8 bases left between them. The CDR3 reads CASSIRDTSYEQYL. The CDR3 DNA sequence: TGTGCCAGTAGTATAAGGGACACCTCCTACGAGCAGTACCTC.

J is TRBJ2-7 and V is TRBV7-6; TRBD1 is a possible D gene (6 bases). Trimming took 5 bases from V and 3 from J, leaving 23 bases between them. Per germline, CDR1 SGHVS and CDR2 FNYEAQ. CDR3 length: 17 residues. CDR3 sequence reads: CASSPMGAPSTYYEQYF. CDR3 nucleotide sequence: TGTGCCAGCAGCCCTATGGGGGCCCCCAGCACCTACTACGAGCAGTACTTC.

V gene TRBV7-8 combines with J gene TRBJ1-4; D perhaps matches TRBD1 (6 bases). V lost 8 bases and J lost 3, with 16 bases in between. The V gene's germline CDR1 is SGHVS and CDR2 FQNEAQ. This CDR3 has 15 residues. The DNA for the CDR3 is TGTGCCAGCCTCCCAGGGGAGACAGCTAATGAAAAACTGTTTTTT. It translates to CASLPGETANEKLFF.

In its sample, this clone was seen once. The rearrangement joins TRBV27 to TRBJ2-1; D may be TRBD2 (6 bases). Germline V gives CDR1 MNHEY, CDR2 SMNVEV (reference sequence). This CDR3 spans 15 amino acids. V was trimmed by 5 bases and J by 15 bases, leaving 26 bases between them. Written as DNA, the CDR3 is TGTGCCAGCAGTCCCTCCGCGGGAAGTTATTATTTCTGGTTCTTC. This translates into CASSPSAGSYYFWFF.

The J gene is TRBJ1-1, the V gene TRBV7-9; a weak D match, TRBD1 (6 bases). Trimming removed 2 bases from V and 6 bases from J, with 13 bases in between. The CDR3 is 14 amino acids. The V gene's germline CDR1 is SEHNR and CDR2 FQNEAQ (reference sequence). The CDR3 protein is CASSLTDRSAEAFF. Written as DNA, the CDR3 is TGTGCCAGCAGCTTAACGGACAGATCCGCTGAAGCTTTCTTT.

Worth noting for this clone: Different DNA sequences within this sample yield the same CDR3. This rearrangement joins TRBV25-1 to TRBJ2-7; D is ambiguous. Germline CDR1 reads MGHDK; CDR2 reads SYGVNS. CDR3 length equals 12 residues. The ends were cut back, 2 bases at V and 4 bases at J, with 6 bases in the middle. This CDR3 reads CASSEVGYEQYF. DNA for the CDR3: TGTGCCAGCAGTGAAGTCGGGTACGAGCAGTACTTC.

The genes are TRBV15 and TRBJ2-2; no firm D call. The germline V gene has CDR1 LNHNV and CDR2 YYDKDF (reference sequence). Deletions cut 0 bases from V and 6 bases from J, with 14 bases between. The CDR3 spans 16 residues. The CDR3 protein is CATSRDRRFFPGELFF. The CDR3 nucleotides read TGTGCCACCAGCAGAGATCGCCGGTTCTTTCCCGGGGAGCTGTTTTTT. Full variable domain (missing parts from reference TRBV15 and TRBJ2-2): DAMVIQNPRYQVTQFGKPVTLSCSQTLNHNVMYWYQQKSSQAPKLLFHYYDKDFNNEADTPDNFQSRRPNTSFCFLDIRSPGLGDTAMYLCATSRDRRFFPGELFFGEGSRLTVL.

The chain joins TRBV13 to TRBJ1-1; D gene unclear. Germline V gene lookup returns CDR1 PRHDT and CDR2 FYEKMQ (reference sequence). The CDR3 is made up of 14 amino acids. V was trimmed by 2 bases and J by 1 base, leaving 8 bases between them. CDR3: CASSLRAGNTEAFF. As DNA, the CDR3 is TGTGCCAGCAGCTTACGGGCTGGGAACACTGAAGCTTTCTTT.

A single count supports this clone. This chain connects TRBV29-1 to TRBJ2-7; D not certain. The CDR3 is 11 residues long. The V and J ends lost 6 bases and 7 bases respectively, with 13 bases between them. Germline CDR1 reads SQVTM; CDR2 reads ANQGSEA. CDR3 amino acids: CSVLVGREQYF. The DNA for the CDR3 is TGCAGCGTGCTGGTGGGTCGGGAGCAGTACTTC.

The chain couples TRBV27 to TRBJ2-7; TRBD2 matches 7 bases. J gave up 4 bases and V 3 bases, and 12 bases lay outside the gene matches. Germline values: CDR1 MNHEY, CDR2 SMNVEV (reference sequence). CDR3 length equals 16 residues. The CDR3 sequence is CASSFQPSGLSYEQYF. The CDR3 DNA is TGTGCCAGCAGTTTCCAACCTAGCGGTCTATCGTACGAGCAGTACTTC.

The CDR3, as DNA: TGTGCCAGCGGCAGCGGGAGGGCCAATAACAATGAGCAGTTCTTC. As protein: CASGSGRANNNEQFF. The chain has TRBV7-6 and TRBJ2-1; 10 nucleotides align to TRBD2. V dropped 8 bases and J dropped 5; count of bases not matched to a gene: 9. Germline V lookup: CDR1 SGHVS, CDR2 FNYEAQ. The CDR3 extends over 15 amino acids.

The DNA of the CDR3 is TGTGCCAGCAGTTTTGAAACTAGCGGGAACACCGGGGAGCTGTTTTTT. It yields the protein CASSFETSGNTGELFF. The genes are TRBV28 and TRBJ2-2, with 8 bases matching TRBD2. The V and J ends lost 3 bases and 1 base, in that order; junction bases with no gene match: 4. CDR3 length equals 16 residues. Germline assignment: CDR1 MDHEN and CDR2 SYDVKM.

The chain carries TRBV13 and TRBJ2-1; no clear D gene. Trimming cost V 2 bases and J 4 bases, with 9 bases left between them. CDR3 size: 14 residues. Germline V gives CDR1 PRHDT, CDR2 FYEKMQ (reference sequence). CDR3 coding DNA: TGTGCCAGCAGCTTATCTACCCGATACAATGAGCAGTTCTTC. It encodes CASSLSTRYNEQFF. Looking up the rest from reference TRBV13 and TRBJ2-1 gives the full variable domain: AAGVIQSPRHLIKEKRETATLKCYPIPRHDTVYWYQQGPGQDPQFLISFYEKMQSDKGSIPDRFSAQQFSDYHSELNMSSLELGDSALYFCASSLSTRYNEQFFGPGTRLTVL.

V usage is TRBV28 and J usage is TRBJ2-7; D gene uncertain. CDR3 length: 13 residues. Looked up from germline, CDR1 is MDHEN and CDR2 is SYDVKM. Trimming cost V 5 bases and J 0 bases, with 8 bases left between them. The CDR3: CASSIAASYEQYF. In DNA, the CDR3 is TGTGCCAGCAGTATTGCGGCCTCCTACGAGCAGTACTTC.

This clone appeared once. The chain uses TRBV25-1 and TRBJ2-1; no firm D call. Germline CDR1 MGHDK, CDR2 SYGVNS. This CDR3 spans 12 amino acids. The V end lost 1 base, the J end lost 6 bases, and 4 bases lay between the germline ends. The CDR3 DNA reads TGTGCCAGCAGTGAATCGGTCAATGAGCAGTTCTTC. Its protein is CASSESVNEQFF.

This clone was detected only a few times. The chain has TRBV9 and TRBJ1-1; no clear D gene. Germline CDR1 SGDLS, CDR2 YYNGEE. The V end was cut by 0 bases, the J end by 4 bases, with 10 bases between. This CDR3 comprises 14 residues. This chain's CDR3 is CASSVGALTTEAFF. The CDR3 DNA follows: TGTGCCAGCAGCGTAGGGGCGTTAACCACTGAAGCTTTCTTT.

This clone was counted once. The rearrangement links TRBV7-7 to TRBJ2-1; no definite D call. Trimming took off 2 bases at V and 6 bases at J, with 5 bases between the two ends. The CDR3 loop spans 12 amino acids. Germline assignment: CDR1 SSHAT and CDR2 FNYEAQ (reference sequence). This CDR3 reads CASSLPPNEQFF. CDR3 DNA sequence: TGTGCCAGCAGCTTACCCCCCAATGAGCAGTTCTTC.